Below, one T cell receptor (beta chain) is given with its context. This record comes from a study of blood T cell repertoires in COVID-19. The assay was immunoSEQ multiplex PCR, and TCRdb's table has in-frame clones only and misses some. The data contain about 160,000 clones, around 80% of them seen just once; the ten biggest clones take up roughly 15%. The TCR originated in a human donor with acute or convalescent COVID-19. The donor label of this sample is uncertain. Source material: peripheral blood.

The CDR3 sequence is CASPGQRNTIYF. CDR3 nucleotide sequence: TGTGCCAGCCCCGGACAACGAAACACCATATATTTT. The chain joins TRBV19 to TRBJ1-3; possible D gene TRBD1, 5 bases. The CDR3 covers 12 residues. Trimming left V 9 bases short and J 5 bases short, with 11 bases between. Germline CDR1 is LNHDA and CDR2 is SQIVND (reference sequence).